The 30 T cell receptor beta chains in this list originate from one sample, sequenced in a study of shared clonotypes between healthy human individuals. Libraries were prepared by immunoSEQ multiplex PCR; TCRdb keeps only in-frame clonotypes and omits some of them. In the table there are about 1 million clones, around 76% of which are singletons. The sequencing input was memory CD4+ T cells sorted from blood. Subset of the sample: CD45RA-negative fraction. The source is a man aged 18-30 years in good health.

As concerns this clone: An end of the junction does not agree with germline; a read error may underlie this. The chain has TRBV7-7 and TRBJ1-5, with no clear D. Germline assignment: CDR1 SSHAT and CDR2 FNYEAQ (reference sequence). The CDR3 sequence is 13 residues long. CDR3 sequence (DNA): TGTGCTAGCAGCTTGGGGATGGGTCAGCCCCAGCATTTT. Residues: CASSLGMGQPQHF. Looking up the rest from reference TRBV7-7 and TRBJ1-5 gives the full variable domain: GAGVSQSPRYKVTKRGQDVTLRCDPISSHATLYWYQQALGQGPEFLTYFNYEAQPDKSGLPSDRFSAERPEGSISTLTIQRTEQRDSAMYRCASSLGMGQPQHFGDGTRLSIL.

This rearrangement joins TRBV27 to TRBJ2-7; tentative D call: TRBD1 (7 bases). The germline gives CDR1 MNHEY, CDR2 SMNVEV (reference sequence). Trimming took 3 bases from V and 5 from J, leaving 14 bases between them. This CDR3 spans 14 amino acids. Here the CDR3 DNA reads TGTGCCAGCAGTTTCAGCAGGGGGAGGAACGAGCAGTACTTC. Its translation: CASSFSRGRNEQYF.

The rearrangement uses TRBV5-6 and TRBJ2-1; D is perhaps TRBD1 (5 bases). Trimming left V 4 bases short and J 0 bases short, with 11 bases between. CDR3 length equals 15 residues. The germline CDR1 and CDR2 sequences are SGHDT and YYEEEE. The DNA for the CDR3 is TGTGCCAGCAGCCCCAGGGCCAGCTCCTACAATGAGCAGTTCTTC. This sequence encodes CASSPRASSYNEQFF.

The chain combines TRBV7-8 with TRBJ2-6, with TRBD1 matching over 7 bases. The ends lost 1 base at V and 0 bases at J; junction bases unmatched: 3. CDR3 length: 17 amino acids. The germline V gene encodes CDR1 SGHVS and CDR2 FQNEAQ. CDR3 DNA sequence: TGTGCCAGCAGCTTAGTAGACAGGGCCTCTGGGGCCAACGTCCTGACTTTC. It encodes CASSLVDRASGANVLTF.

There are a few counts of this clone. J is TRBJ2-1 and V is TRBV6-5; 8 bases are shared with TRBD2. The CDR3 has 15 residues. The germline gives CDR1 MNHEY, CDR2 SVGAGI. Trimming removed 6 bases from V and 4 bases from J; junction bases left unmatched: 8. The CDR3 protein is CASSRVAGQYNEQFF. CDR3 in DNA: TGTGCCAGCAGCCGGGTAGCGGGGCAATACAATGAGCAGTTCTTC.

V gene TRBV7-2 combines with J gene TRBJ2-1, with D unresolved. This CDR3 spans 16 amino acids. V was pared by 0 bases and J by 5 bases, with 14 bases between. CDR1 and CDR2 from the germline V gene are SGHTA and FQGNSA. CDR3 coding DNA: TGTGCCAGCAGCTTAGCGGCCGGCGCGCTGAACAATGAGCAGTTCTTC. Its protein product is CASSLAAGALNNEQFF.

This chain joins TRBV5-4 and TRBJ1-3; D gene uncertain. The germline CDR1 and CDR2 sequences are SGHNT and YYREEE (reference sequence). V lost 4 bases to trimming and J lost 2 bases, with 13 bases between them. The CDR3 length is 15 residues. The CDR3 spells CASSDPRETGNTIYF. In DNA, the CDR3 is TGTGCCAGCAGCGACCCTAGGGAAACTGGAAACACCATATATTTT.

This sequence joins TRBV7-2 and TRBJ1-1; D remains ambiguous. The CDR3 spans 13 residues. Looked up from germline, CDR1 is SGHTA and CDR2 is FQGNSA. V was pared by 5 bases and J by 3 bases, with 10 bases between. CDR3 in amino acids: CASSRRVDTEAFF. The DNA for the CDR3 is TGTGCCAGCAGCCGACGGGTCGACACTGAAGCTTTCTTT.

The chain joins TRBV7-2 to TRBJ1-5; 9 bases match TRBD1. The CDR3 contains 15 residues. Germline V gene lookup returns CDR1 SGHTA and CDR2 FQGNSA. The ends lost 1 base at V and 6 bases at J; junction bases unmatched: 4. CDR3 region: CASSLETGGSQPQHF. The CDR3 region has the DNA TGTGCCAGCAGCTTAGAGACAGGGGGGAGTCAGCCCCAGCATTTT.

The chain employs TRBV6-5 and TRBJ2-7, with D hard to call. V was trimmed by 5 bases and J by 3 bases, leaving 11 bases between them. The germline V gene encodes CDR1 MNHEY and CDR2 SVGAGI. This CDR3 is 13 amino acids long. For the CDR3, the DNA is TGTGCCAGCAGTGAACGACTGGGCTACGAGCAGTACTTC. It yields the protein CASSERLGYEQYF.

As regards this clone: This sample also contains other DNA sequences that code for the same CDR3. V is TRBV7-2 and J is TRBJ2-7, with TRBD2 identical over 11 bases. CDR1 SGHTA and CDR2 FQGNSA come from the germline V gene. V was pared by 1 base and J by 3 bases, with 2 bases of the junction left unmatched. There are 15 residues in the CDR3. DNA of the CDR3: TGTGCCAGCAGCTTAGTGGGGACTAGCGGCTACGAGCAGTACTTC. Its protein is CASSLVGTSGYEQYF. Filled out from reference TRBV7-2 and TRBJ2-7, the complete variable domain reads GAGVSQSPSNKVTEKGKDVELRCDPISGHTALYWYRQSLGQGLEFLIYFQGNSAPDKSGLPSDRFSAERTGGSVSTLTIQRTQQEDSAVYLCASSLVGTSGYEQYFGPGTRLTVT.

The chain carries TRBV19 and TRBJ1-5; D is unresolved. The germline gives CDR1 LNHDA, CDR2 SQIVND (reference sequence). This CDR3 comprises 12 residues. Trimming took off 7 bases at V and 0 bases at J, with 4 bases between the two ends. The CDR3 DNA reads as TGTGCCAGTACGAGTAGCAATCAGCCCCAGCATTTT. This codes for CASTSSNQPQHF. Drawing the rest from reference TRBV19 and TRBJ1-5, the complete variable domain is DGGITQSPKYLFRKEGQNVTLSCEQNLNHDAMYWYRQDPGQGLRLIYYSQIVNDFQKGDIAEGYSVSREKKESFPLTVTSAQKNPTAFYLCASTSSNQPQHFGDGTRLSIL.

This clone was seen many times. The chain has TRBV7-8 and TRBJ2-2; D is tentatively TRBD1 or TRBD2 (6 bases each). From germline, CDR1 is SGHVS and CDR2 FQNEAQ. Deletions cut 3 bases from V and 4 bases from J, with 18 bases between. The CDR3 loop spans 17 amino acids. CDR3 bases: TGTGCCAGCAGCTTCGTCAACAGGGAGGTTCGCACCGGGGAGCTGTTTTTT. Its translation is CASSFVNREVRTGELFF.

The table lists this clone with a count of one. The CDR3 sequence: CASSRASRETQYF. The CDR3, as DNA: TGCGCCAGCAGCCGAGCCTCCCGAGAGACCCAGTACTTC. The V call is TRBV5-1, the J call TRBJ2-5; D is unclear. The ends were cut back, 4 bases at V and 4 bases at J, with 11 bases in the middle. This CDR3 spans 13 amino acids. CDR1 and CDR2 from the germline V gene are SGHRS and YFSETQ.

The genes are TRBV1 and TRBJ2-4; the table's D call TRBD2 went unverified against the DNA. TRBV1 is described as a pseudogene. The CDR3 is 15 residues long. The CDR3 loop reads CTNLPGRGWLWIQYF. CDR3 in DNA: TGCACCAACTTACCCGGGAGGGGCTGGCTTTGGATTCAGTACTTC.

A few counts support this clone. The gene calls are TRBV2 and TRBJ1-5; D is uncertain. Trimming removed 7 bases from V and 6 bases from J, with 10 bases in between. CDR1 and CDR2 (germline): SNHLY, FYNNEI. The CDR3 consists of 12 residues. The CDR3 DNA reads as TGTGCCAGCAAGAGTTCACTTCAGCCCCAGCATTTT. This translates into CASKSSLQPQHF.

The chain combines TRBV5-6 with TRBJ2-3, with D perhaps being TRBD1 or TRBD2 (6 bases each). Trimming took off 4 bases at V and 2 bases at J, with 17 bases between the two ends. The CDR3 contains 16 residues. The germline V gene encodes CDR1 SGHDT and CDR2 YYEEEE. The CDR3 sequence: CASSLVWRGNTDTQYF. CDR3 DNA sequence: TGTGCCAGCAGCCTGGTTTGGAGGGGGAACACAGATACGCAGTATTTT.

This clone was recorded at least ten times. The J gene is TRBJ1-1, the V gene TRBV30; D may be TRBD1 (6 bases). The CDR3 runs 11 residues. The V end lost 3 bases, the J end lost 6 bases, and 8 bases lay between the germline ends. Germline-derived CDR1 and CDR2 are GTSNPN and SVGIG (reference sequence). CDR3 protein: CAWRTGPEAFF. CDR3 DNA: TGTGCCTGGAGAACAGGGCCTGAAGCTTTCTTT.

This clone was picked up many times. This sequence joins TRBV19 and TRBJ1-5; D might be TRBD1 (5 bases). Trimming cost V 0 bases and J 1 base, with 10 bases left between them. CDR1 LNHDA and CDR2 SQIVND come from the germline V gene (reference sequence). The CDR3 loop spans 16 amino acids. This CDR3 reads CASSIDQGSSNQPQHF. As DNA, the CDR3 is TGTGCCAGTAGTATAGATCAGGGATCAAGCAATCAGCCCCAGCATTTT.

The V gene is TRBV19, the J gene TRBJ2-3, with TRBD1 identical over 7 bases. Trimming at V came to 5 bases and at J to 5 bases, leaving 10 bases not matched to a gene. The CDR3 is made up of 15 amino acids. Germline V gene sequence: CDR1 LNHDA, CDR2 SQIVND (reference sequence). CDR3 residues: CASSLDRTVLDTQYF. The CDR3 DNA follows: TGTGCCAGTAGTTTGGACAGGACAGTTTTAGATACGCAGTATTTT.

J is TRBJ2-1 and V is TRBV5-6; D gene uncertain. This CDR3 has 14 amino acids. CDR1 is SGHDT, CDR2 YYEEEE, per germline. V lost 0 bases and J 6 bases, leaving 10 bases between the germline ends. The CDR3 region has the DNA TGTGCCAGCAGCTTGGGGCCTAGAGGCAATGAGCAGTTCTTC. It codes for CASSLGPRGNEQFF.

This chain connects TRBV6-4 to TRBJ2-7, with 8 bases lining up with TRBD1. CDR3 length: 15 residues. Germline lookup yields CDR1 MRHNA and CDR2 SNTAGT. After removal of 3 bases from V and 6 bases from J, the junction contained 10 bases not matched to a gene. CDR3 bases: TGTGCCAGCAGTGAAAACCCAGGGGGCATCGGCGAGCAGTACTTC. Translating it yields CASSENPGGIGEQYF.

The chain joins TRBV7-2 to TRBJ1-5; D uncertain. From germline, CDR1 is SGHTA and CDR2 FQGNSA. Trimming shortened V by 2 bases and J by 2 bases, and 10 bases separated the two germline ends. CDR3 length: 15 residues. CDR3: CASSLFRGGNQPQHF. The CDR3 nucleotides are TGTGCCAGCAGCTTATTTCGTGGAGGCAATCAGCCCCAGCATTTT.

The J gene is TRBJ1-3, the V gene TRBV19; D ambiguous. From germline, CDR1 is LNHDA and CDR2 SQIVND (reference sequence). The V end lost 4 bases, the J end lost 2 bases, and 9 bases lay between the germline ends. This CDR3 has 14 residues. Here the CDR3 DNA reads TGTGCCAGTAGTAGCAAAGGTCCTGGAAACACCATATATTTT. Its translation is CASSSKGPGNTIYF.

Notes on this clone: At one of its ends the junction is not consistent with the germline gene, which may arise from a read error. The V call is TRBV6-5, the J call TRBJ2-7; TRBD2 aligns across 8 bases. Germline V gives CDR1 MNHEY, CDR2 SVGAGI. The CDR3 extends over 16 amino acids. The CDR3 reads CASGYKSGSTFYEQYF. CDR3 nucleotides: TGTGCCAGCGGTTACAAAAGCGGGAGTACCTTTTACGAGCAGTACTTC.

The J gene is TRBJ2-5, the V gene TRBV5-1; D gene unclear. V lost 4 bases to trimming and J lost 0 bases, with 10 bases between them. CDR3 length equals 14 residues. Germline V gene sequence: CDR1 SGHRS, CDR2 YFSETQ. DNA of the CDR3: TGCGCCAGCAGCCCGGACCAGTACCAAGAGACCCAGTACTTC. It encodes CASSPDQYQETQYF.

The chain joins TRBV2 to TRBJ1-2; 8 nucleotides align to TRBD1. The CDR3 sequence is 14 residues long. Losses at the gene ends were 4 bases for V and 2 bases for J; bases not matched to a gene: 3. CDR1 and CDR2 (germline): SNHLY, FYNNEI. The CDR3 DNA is TGTGCCAGCAGTGGGGACAGGCGAAACTATGGCTACACCTTC. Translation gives CASSGDRRNYGYTF.

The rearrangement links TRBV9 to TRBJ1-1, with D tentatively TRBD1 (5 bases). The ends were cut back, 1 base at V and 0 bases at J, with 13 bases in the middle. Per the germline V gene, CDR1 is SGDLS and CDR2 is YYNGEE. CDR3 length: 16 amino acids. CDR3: CASSVFDWGVNTEAFF. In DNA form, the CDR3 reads TGTGCCAGCAGCGTATTTGACTGGGGCGTGAACACTGAAGCTTTCTTT.

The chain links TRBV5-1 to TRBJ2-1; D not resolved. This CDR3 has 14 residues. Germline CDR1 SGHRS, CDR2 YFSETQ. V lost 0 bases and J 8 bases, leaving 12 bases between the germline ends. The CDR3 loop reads CASSLGTNVDEQFF. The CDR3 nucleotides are TGCGCCAGCAGCTTGGGAACTAATGTCGATGAGCAGTTCTTC. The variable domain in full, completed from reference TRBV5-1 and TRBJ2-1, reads KAGVTQTPRYLIKTRGQQVTLSCSPISGHRSVSWYQQTPGQGLQFLFEYFSETQRNKGNFPGRFSGRQFSNSRSEMNVSTLELGDSALYLCASSLGTNVDEQFFGPGTRLTVL.

The CDR3 spells CASSLLADTNYGYTF. For the CDR3, the DNA is TGCGCCAGCAGCTTGTTGGCCGATACAAACTATGGCTACACCTTC. The chain carries TRBV5-1 and TRBJ1-2; no reliable D call. Germline-derived CDR1 and CDR2 are SGHRS and YFSETQ. The V gene lost 1 base and the J gene lost 2 bases, with 12 bases spanning the gap. The CDR3 contains 15 residues.